A selection of T cell receptor beta chains follows, all from one sample in a study of T cells after yellow fever vaccination. TCRdb reanalysed the 5' RACE reads using MiXCR and keeps one entry per CDR3 protein. The sample carries about 330,000 distinct CDR3 sequences, approximately 8% recorded once. The material was PBMCs, obtained about 49 days after the first yellow fever vaccination. The receptors stem from a man aged 18 to 30 who received the YFV17D yellow fever vaccine. Both conserved end residues are part of each CDR3. D genes are given only for firm matches. Size values are once, few and many counts, or a class for expanded clones, and some rows have none.

CDR3 DNA: TGCGCCAGCAGCCGGACAGACATCTCTGGGGCCAACGTCCTGACTTTC
CDR3 protein: CASSRTDISGANVLTF
J gene: TRBJ2-6
V gene: TRBV5-1
D gene: -
clone size: -

CDR3 DNA: TGTGCCAGCAGAAAGACAGGACTCAATCAGCCCCAGCATTTT
CDR3 protein: CASRKTGLNQPQHF
J gene: TRBJ1-5
V gene: TRBV6-1
D gene: -
clone size: few

CDR3 DNA: TGTGCCAGCACCCCTGTCCCCTACAATGAGCAGTTCTTC
CDR3 protein: CASTPVPYNEQFF
J gene: TRBJ2-1
V gene: TRBV7-9
D gene: -
clone size: many

CDR3 DNA: TGTGCCACCAGTGATCCTACAGGGGATAGGGAAGAGACCCAGTACTTC
CDR3 protein: CATSDPTGDREETQYF
J gene: TRBJ2-5
V gene: TRBV24-1
D gene: TRBD1
clone size: few

CDR3 DNA: TGTGCCAGCAGCGTAGATCATTTCGGGACAGCCACTGAAGCTTTCTTT
CDR3 protein: CASSVDHFGTATEAFF
J gene: TRBJ1-1
V gene: TRBV9
D gene: TRBD1
clone size: -

CDR3 DNA: TGTGCCAGCAGCTTACAGGGGGCGCGCACTGAAGCTTTCTTT
CDR3 protein: CASSLQGARTEAFF
J gene: TRBJ1-1
V gene: TRBV7-9
D gene: TRBD1
clone size: many

CDR3 DNA: TGTGCCAGCAGTGAAGCGATGCGGAGGACTGAAGCTTTCTTT
CDR3 protein: CASSEAMRRTEAFF
J gene: TRBJ1-1
V gene: TRBV2
D gene: -
clone size: few

CDR3 DNA: TGTGCCTGGAGTGTTGGGGGATTAGGCGGGGAGCTGTTTTTT
CDR3 protein: CAWSVGGLGGELFF
J gene: TRBJ2-2
V gene: TRBV30
D gene: -
clone size: few

CDR3 DNA: TGCGCCAGCAGCCTTCACGCGGGAGCGGGGGGATGGGATACGCAGTATTTT
CDR3 protein: CASSLHAGAGGWDTQYF
J gene: TRBJ2-3
V gene: TRBV4-1
D gene: TRBD2
clone size: -

CDR3 DNA: TGCTGTGCTAGTTCTTTTGCGGGGGGCAACACCGGGGAGCTGTTTTTT
CDR3 protein: CCASSFAGGNTGELFF
J gene: TRBJ2-2
V gene: TRBV20-1
D gene: TRBD2
clone size: -

CDR3 DNA: TGTGCCAGCTCACCACCGGACAGGGATATTTTGAACACTGAAGCTTTCTTT
CDR3 protein: CASSPPDRDILNTEAFF
J gene: TRBJ1-1
V gene: TRBV18
D gene: TRBD1
clone size: few

CDR3 DNA: TGCGCCAGCAGCTTAGGCCAGGGGTTTTCCTACGAGCAGTACTTC
CDR3 protein: CASSLGQGFSYEQYF
J gene: TRBJ2-7
V gene: TRBV5-1
D gene: -
clone size: -

CDR3 DNA: TGTGCCAGCAGCTTCCGGGGGACGTGGGAGACCCAGTACTTC
CDR3 protein: CASSFRGTWETQYF
J gene: TRBJ2-5
V gene: TRBV7-9
D gene: -
clone size: -

CDR3 DNA: TGTGCCAGCAGTTACTCAGATACAGATACGCAGTATTTT
CDR3 protein: CASSYSDTDTQYF
J gene: TRBJ2-3
V gene: TRBV6-6
D gene: -
clone size: few

CDR3 DNA: TGTGCCACCAGCAGAGATGAGGGGACAGGGGGCAGCGAGCAGTACTTC
CDR3 protein: CATSRDEGTGGSEQYF
J gene: TRBJ2-7
V gene: TRBV15
D gene: TRBD1
clone size: -

CDR3 DNA: TGTGCCAGCAGCCCGGGGGGGTCGACACTCTCATTTGCCAAAAACATTCAGTACTTC
CDR3 protein: CASSPGGSTLSFAKNIQYF
J gene: TRBJ2-4
V gene: TRBV4-2
D gene: TRBD2
clone size: few

CDR3 DNA: TGCAGCGTTGTTTGGGGAGATACGCAGTATTTT
CDR3 protein: CSVVWGDTQYF
J gene: TRBJ2-3
V gene: TRBV29-1
D gene: -
clone size: few

CDR3 DNA: TGCGCCAGCAGCTTGGGGGAGCAGGGTACGCAGTATTTT
CDR3 protein: CASSLGEQGTQYF
J gene: TRBJ2-3
V gene: TRBV5-1
D gene: -
clone size: few

CDR3 DNA: TGCGCCAGCAGCTTGCGTCGGACCGGGGAGCTGTTTTTT
CDR3 protein: CASSLRRTGELFF
J gene: TRBJ2-2
V gene: TRBV5-1
D gene: -
clone size: few

CDR3 DNA: TGCAGTGCTAGCTTTCTAGCGGGGGGGCTTAATGAGCAGTTCTTC
CDR3 protein: CSASFLAGGLNEQFF
J gene: TRBJ2-1
V gene: TRBV20-1
D gene: TRBD2
clone size: -

CDR3 DNA: TGTGCCAGCAGTCCCCTAGCGGGGGGGGCCGGGGAGCTGTTTTTT
CDR3 protein: CASSPLAGGAGELFF
J gene: TRBJ2-2
V gene: TRBV7-3
D gene: TRBD2
clone size: -

CDR3 DNA: TGCGCCAGCAGCCTCCGTTTGGAGAACACTGAAGCTTTCTTT
CDR3 protein: CASSLRLENTEAFF
J gene: TRBJ1-1
V gene: TRBV4-1
D gene: -
clone size: once

CDR3 DNA: TGTGCCAGTAGTATCCTACCCGGACAGGGGGCGAGTGGCTACACCTTC
CDR3 protein: CASSILPGQGASGYTF
J gene: TRBJ1-2
V gene: TRBV19
D gene: TRBD1
clone size: few

CDR3 DNA: TGTGCCAGCAGCCAAGTCGGGCTAGCGGGGGAGTATGAGCAGTTCTTC
CDR3 protein: CASSQVGLAGEYEQFF
J gene: TRBJ2-1
V gene: TRBV3-1
D gene: TRBD2
clone size: -

CDR3 DNA: TGTGCCAGCAGCCCCTCCCCGGGGGGCACAGATACGCAGTATTTT
CDR3 protein: CASSPSPGGTDTQYF
J gene: TRBJ2-3
V gene: TRBV7-2
D gene: -
clone size: few

CDR3 DNA: TGTGCCATCAGTGAGTCCGGGGGGATGACTGAAGCTTTCTTT
CDR3 protein: CAISESGGMTEAFF
J gene: TRBJ1-1
V gene: TRBV10-3
D gene: -
clone size: -

CDR3 DNA: TGCAGTGCTAGAGAGGCGAACACTGAAGCTTTCTTT
CDR3 protein: CSAREANTEAFF
J gene: TRBJ1-1
V gene: TRBV20-1
D gene: -
clone size: few

CDR3 DNA: TGTGCCAGCAGCTTAGATGGGGGGGAGACCCAGTACTTC
CDR3 protein: CASSLDGGETQYF
J gene: TRBJ2-5
V gene: TRBV7-3
D gene: -
clone size: -